These 3 T cell receptor beta chains were sequenced from one sample in a study of OX40 agonist ivuxolimab in advanced cancers. Sequenced by immunoSEQ multiplex PCR; TCRdb stores in-frame clones only, minus some. Of about 6,500 clones listed, less than 70% are singletons. The input for sequencing was CD4+ or CD8+ T cells sorted from blood, taken in a trial of the OX40 agonist ivuxolimab. Receptors originate from an adult with an advanced solid tumor such as melanoma, head and neck, liver or kidney cancer.

The gene calls are TRBV27 and TRBJ2-1, with D perhaps being TRBD1 or TRBD2 (5 bases each). This CDR3 is built from 15 residues. Germline CDR1 and CDR2: MNHEY and SMNVEV (reference sequence). The germline V and J ends were trimmed by 5 bases and 7 bases, with 18 bases remaining between them. CDR3 DNA sequence: TGTGCCAGCAGTCCCGAGGGGCTCCCGGGAAATGAGCAGTTCTTC. Translated, it gives CASSPEGLPGNEQFF.

The chain is built from TRBV28 and TRBJ1-5, with 7 bases identical to TRBD1. CDR3 size: 14 residues. V trimming: 3 bases; J trimming: 2 bases; junction bases outside the gene matches: 1. Germline V lookup: CDR1 MDHEN, CDR2 SYDVKM. CDR3 residues: CASSFTGGNQPQHF. CDR3 coding DNA: TGTGCCAGCAGTTTTACAGGGGGCAATCAGCCCCAGCATTTT.

The V call is TRBV19, the J call TRBJ2-7, with 7 bases matching TRBD1. This CDR3 comprises 14 residues. The J segment lost 3 bases and the V segment lost 5 bases, leaving 7 bases of the junction unmatched. From germline, CDR1 is LNHDA and CDR2 SQIVND (reference sequence). The CDR3 sequence: CASSPRRTGYEQYF. In DNA, the CDR3 is TGTGCCAGTAGTCCTAGAAGGACAGGCTACGAGCAGTACTTC.